Following are 18 T cell receptor beta chains from one sample sequenced in a study of T cell repertoires in cytomegalovirus infection. MiXCR, run by TCRdb on the reads, gives a single entry per CDR3 protein. The top ten clones hold under 8.5% of a sample with around 630,000 distinct CDR3 sequences, less than 25% of them seen once. Material for sequencing was CD8+ T cells from PBMCs. These receptors were obtained from a human donor in good health (CMV status not recorded). Some clones in this sample may be carry-over from other donors' samples.

To note about this clonotype: Relative to the germline gene, one junction end is altered; a read error may explain this. V is TRBV2 and J is TRBJ2-3; TRBD1 or TRBD2 may be the D gene (5 bases each). Looked up from germline, CDR1 is SNHLY and CDR2 is FYNNEI. The CDR3 is made up of 15 amino acids. The CDR3 bases are TGTACCAGCAGTCACCGAGGGACCTCACTTGATACGCAGTATTTT. The encoded protein is CTSSHRGTSLDTQYF.

This clonotype occurred many times. V gene TRBV28 combines with J gene TRBJ2-3; possible D gene TRBD2, 5 bases. The ends were cut back, 4 bases at V and 1 base at J, with 9 bases in the middle. CDR3 length: 14 amino acids. CDR1 MDHEN and CDR2 SYDVKM come from the germline V gene. The CDR3, as DNA: TGTGCCAGCAGTTGGGAGAGTGGCACAGATACGCAGTATTTT. Its protein product is CASSWESGTDTQYF.

Turning to this clonotype: A much more abundant neighbour one base away suggests this may be a read error. This chain connects TRBV5-4 to TRBJ2-3; tentatively, D is TRBD2 (6 bases). This CDR3 comprises 15 residues. CDR1 is SGHNT, CDR2 YYREEE, per germline (reference sequence). The CDR3 DNA reads as TGTGCCAACAGCTTTATCCCGGGGGGCACAGATACGCAGTATTTT. It is translated as CANSFIPGGTDTQYF.

As to this clonotype: A clone one base away is much larger, so this may be a read error. The chain has TRBV6-2 or TRBV6-3 and TRBJ2-2; 7 nucleotides match TRBD1. This CDR3 is built from 15 residues. CDR1 and CDR2 from the germline V gene are MNHEY and SVGEGT. The CDR3 nucleotides are TGTACCAGCAGTTACCCCGGACAGGAAACCGGGGAGCTGTTTTTT. Its translation is CTSSYPGQETGELFF.

Turning to this clonotype: This sequence may be a read error, since a much larger clone differs from it by one base. V usage is TRBV6-5 and J usage is TRBJ2-3; D is possibly TRBD1 (5 bases). The CDR3 runs 16 residues. Germline values: CDR1 MNHEY, CDR2 SVGAGI. DNA of the CDR3: TGTGCCGGCAGTTACTTTGAGCCAGGGAAGACAGATACGCAGTATTTT. Translating gives CAGSYFEPGKTDTQYF.

This clonotype was seen ten or more times. The J gene is TRBJ2-5, the V gene TRBV12-3 or TRBV12-4; 7 bases agree with TRBD1. The trim removed 3 bases at V and 1 base at J, leaving 14 bases unmatched. The CDR3 totals 18 residues. Here the CDR3 reads CASSFRPIWTGPQETQYF. CDR3 sequence (DNA): TGTGCCAGCAGTTTTCGGCCGATCTGGACAGGCCCCCAAGAGACCCAGTACTTC.

This clonotype appeared many times. V gene TRBV25-1 combines with J gene TRBJ2-4; tentatively, D is TRBD2 (6 bases). Looked up from germline, CDR1 is MGHDK and CDR2 is SYGVNS. This CDR3 contains 16 residues. V was clipped by 2 bases and J by 0 bases, with 11 bases between them. In DNA, the CDR3 is TGTGCCAGCAGTGAAAGTCGGGGACTAGCCAAAAACATTCAGTACTTC. Protein: CASSESRGLAKNIQYF.

V and J are TRBV13 and TRBJ2-2; the D is unclear. V lost 4 bases and J 5 bases, leaving 11 bases between the germline ends. Germline CDR1 PRHDT, CDR2 FYEKMQ (reference sequence). This CDR3 comprises 14 residues. Here the CDR3 reads CASSSPWGTGELFF. The DNA of the CDR3 is TGTGCCAGCAGCTCTCCTTGGGGTACCGGGGAGCTGTTTTTT.

CDR3 region: CASSLGGAPYEQYV. DNA for the CDR3: TGTGCCAGCAGCTTAGGGGGGGCCCCCTACGAGCAGTACGTC. The chain employs TRBV7-9 and TRBJ2-7, with D possibly being TRBD1 or TRBD2 (6 bases each). Trimming took off 1 base at V and 2 bases at J, with 9 bases between the two ends. CDR3 length: 14 residues. Germline V gene sequence: CDR1 SEHNR, CDR2 FQNEAQ (reference sequence).

To note about this clonotype: It may be a read error: a sequence one base away is much more abundant. The rearrangement joins TRBV2 to TRBJ2-5, with D unresolved. This CDR3 spans 13 amino acids. From germline, CDR1 is SNHLY and CDR2 FYNNEI. The CDR3 DNA sequence: TGTCCCAGCAGTGAGGTGGCCCAAGAGACCCAGTACTTC. The encoded protein is CPSSEVAQETQYF.

About this clonotype itself: A junction boundary mismatches the germline segment, possibly from a read error. The rearrangement links TRBV29-1 to TRBJ1-5, with 9 bases aligning to TRBD1. The V gene's germline CDR1 is SQVTM and CDR2 ANQGSEA. The CDR3 spans 13 residues. The CDR3 region has the DNA TGCAGCGCCAATACAGGGGGCAACCAGCCCCAGCATTTT. Amino acid sequence: CSANTGGNQPQHF.

This clonotype was found a few times. The chain is built from TRBV7-9 and TRBJ2-7; D remains ambiguous. Per the germline V gene, CDR1 is SEHNR and CDR2 is FQNEAQ (reference sequence). Trimming took 1 base from V and 7 from J, leaving 17 bases between them. There are 15 residues in the CDR3. CDR3 sequence reads: CASSLGRHPQEEQYF. DNA of the CDR3: TGTGCCAGCAGCTTAGGGCGGCACCCGCAGGAAGAGCAGTACTTC.

This clonotype occurred once. The J gene is TRBJ2-2, the V gene TRBV15; D call uncertain. This CDR3 has 16 residues. Deletions cut 6 bases from V and 2 bases from J, with 16 bases between. From germline, CDR1 is LNHNV and CDR2 YYDKDF (reference sequence). The CDR3 coding sequence is TGTGCCACCAGTTCCATAACTTGGGGTAACACCGGGGAGCTGTTTTTT. It is translated as CATSSITWGNTGELFF.

This clonotype was seen only a few times. The CDR3 loop is CASSLEMDRYNEQFF. The CDR3 bases are TGTGCCAGCAGCTTAGAGATGGACAGGTACAATGAGCAGTTCTTC. J is TRBJ2-1 and V is TRBV7-2; 7 bases are a match to TRBD1. The CDR3 runs to 15 residues. Germline trimming cut 1 base from V and 4 bases from J; bases unmatched to any gene: 4. The V gene's germline CDR1 is SGHTA and CDR2 FQGNSA.

In this sample, this clonotype turned up many times. V usage is TRBV7-6 and J usage is TRBJ1-1; 7 nucleotides line up with TRBD1. V lost 11 bases to trimming and J lost 5 bases; unmatched junction nucleotides: 11. Germline CDR1 is SGHVS and CDR2 is FNYEAQ. The CDR3 runs to 13 residues. The DNA for the CDR3 is TGTGCCGCGGGAGGGGGCGCGGGAACTGAAGCTTTCTTT. Translating it yields CAAGGGAGTEAFF. Variable domain in full (rest from reference TRBV7-6 and TRBJ1-1): GAGVSQSPRYKVTKRGQDVALRCDPISGHVSLYWYRQALGQGPEFLTYFNYEAQQDKSGLPNDRFSAERPEGSISTLTIQRTEQRDSAMYRCAAGGGAGTEAFFGQGTRLTVV.

J is TRBJ2-1 and V is TRBV28; D perhaps matches TRBD2 (6 bases). V was shortened by 6 bases and J by 5 bases, with 14 bases between the two germline ends. There are 14 residues in the CDR3. The germline V gene has CDR1 MDHEN and CDR2 SYDVKM. The CDR3 DNA reads as TGTGCCAGCAGGTTTTGGAGGGATCACAATGAGCAGTTCTTC. Encoded protein: CASRFWRDHNEQFF.

This rearrangement joins TRBV29-1 to TRBJ2-3, with a tentative D call TRBD1 (6 bases). The germline V gene encodes CDR1 SQVTM and CDR2 ANQGSEA. The germline V and J ends were trimmed by 7 bases and 2 bases, with 22 bases remaining between them. This CDR3 is built from 16 residues. In nucleotides, the CDR3 is TGCAGCGGGTCTGATGGACAGCCAACCCTCACAGATACGCAGTATTTT. Translating it yields CSGSDGQPTLTDTQYF.

This chain uses TRBV6-6 with TRBJ1-4, with 7 bases matching TRBD1. The CDR3 spans 15 residues. V gave up 5 bases and J gave up 7 bases; unmatched junction bases: 10. The germline gives CDR1 MNHNY, CDR2 SVGAGI (reference sequence). The CDR3 region is CASSNDRAPTEKLFF. CDR3 in DNA: TGTGCCAGCAGTAATGACAGGGCGCCGACTGAAAAACTGTTTTTT.